This TCR beta chain was captured by sequencing in a study of blood T cell repertoires in COVID-19. The CDR3 runs to 12 residues. V lost 6 bases and J lost 8, with 13 bases in between. Germline V lookup: CDR1 LNHDA, CDR2 SQIVND (reference sequence). Data came from immunoSEQ multiplex PCR; TCRdb stores just in-frame clones and leaves some out. The sample shows fewer than 60,000 clones, 78% of them seen only once. The V call is TRBV19, the J call TRBJ1-2, with TRBD1 as a possible D gene (5 bases). Specimen: peripheral blood. This TCR derives from a human donor in a cohort sampled during active COVID-19. Here the CDR3 DNA reads TGTGCCAGTAGCACCGGACAACAGGGCTACACCTTC. Translating gives CASSTGQQGYTF. The whole variable domain, filled in from reference TRBV19 and TRBJ1-2, reads DGGITQSPKYLFRKEGQNVTLSCEQNLNHDAMYWYRQDPGQGLRLIYYSQIVNDFQKGDIAEGYSVSREKKESFPLTVTSAQKNPTAFYLCASSTGQQGYTFGSGTRLTVV.